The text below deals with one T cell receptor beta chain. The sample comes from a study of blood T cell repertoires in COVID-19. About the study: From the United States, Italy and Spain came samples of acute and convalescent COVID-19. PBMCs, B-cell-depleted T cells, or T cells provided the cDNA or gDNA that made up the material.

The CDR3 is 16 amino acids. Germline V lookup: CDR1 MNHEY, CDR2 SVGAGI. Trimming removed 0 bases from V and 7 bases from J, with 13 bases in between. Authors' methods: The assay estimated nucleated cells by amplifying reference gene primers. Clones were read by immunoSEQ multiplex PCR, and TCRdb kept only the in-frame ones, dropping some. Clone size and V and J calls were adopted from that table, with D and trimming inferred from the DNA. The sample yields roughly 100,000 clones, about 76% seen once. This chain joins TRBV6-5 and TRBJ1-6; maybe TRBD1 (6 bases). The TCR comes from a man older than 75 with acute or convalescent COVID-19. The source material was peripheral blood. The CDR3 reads CASSYSSSTGNSPLHF. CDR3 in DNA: TGTGCCAGCAGTTACTCGAGCAGCACAGGGAATTCACCCCTCCACTTT.